Below are 28 T cell receptor beta chains sequenced from a single sample in a study of blood T cell repertoires in COVID-19. The protocol was immunoSEQ multiplex PCR, while the TCRdb copy is restricted to in-frame clones and leaves out a portion. The table records roughly 200,000 clones, 75% to 90% of them present only once. Sequencing was done on a sample of PBMCs or T cells enriched from blood (not recorded which). The receptors were sampled from a woman aged 35 to 49 with acute COVID-19.

This sequence joins TRBV19 and TRBJ2-1; D is perhaps TRBD1 (6 bases). The CDR3 runs 17 residues. V lost 4 bases, J lost 4 bases, and 20 bases lay in between. Germline assignment: CDR1 LNHDA and CDR2 SQIVND (reference sequence). This CDR3 is CASSTKQGSTHYNEQFF. The CDR3 nucleotides read TGTGCCAGTAGTACCAAACAGGGAAGCACACATTACAATGAGCAGTTCTTC.

This clone was seen a few times. This rearrangement joins TRBV19 to TRBJ1-6; unclear D gene. The CDR3 has 12 residues. Deletions cut 5 bases from V and 10 bases from J, with 9 bases between. In germline, CDR1 is LNHDA, CDR2 SQIVND (reference sequence). CDR3 sequence (DNA): TGTGCCAGTAGTTTCTTATCCTCACCCCTCCACTTT. Its protein product is CASSFLSSPLHF.

This rearrangement joins TRBV6-5 to TRBJ1-2, with TRBD1 matching 8 bases. The CDR3 is made up of 16 amino acids. CDR1 is MNHEY and CDR2 is SVGAGI in the germline V gene. V shed 2 bases, J shed 0 bases, and the junction held 5 bases outside the gene matches. CDR3 amino acids: CASSYHLQGANYGYTF. CDR3 nucleotides: TGTGCCAGCAGTTACCACTTACAGGGGGCTAACTATGGCTACACCTTC.

This chain links TRBV11-2 with TRBJ2-3; possibly TRBD1 for D (6 bases). Germline lookup yields CDR1 SGHAT and CDR2 FQNNGV. The CDR3 runs 16 residues. The germline V and J ends were trimmed by 3 bases and 0 bases, with 13 bases remaining between them. CDR3 sequence (DNA): TGTGCCAGCAGCTTGAAAACAGGGTCTAGCACAGATACGCAGTATTTT. Residues: CASSLKTGSSTDTQYF.

The J gene is TRBJ2-4, the V gene TRBV25-1; TRBD1 aligns across 11 bases. The ends lost 3 bases at V and 4 bases at J; junction bases unmatched: 8. The CDR3 spans 17 residues. Germline-derived CDR1 and CDR2 are MGHDK and SYGVNS. The CDR3 is CASSDSGTGGKKNIQYF. CDR3 DNA sequence: TGTGCCAGCAGTGACTCGGGGACAGGGGGAAAAAAAAACATTCAGTACTTC.

The CDR3 reads CASSIRTSGSNEQFF. Here the CDR3 DNA reads TGTGCCAGCAGCATCCGGACTAGCGGGAGTAATGAGCAGTTCTTC. The rearrangement links TRBV9 to TRBJ2-1, with 13 positions matching TRBD2. The germline gives CDR1 SGDLS, CDR2 YYNGEE. The CDR3 has 15 amino acids. The ends lost 4 bases at V and 7 bases at J; junction bases unmatched: 5. Full variable domain (rest looked up from reference TRBV9 and TRBJ2-1): DSGVTQTPKHLITATGQRVTLRCSPRSGDLSVYWYQQSLDQGLQFLIQYYNGEERAKGNILERFSAQQFPDLHSELNLSSLELGDSALYFCASSIRTSGSNEQFFGPGTRLTVL.

The chain uses TRBV6-6 and TRBJ2-7; a possible D gene is TRBD2 (5 bases). CDR3 size: 17 residues. The V and J ends lost 5 bases and 0 bases respectively, with 20 bases between them. The germline V gene encodes CDR1 MNHNY and CDR2 SVGAGI (reference sequence). The CDR3, as DNA: TGTGCCAGCAGTCGGCCGGGGTCACTCCGCAGCTCCTACGAGCAGTACTTC. Residues: CASSRPGSLRSSYEQYF.

This sequence joins TRBV2 and TRBJ1-3; D not resolved. The V gene lost 6 bases and the J gene lost 7 bases, with 7 bases spanning the gap. This CDR3 is built from 11 residues. CDR1 SNHLY and CDR2 FYNNEI come from the germline V gene. The CDR3 DNA is TGTGCCAGCAGCCTTCTTAACACCATATATTTT. Translation gives CASSLLNTIYF.

The V and J genes are TRBV28 and TRBJ2-3; tentative D call: TRBD2 (6 bases). Germline loops: CDR1 MDHEN, CDR2 SYDVKM. The CDR3 length is 17 residues. V shed 3 bases and J shed 2 bases, with 18 bases lying between them. CDR3 residues: CASSFIGGEGHTDTQYF. The DNA of the CDR3 is TGTGCCAGCAGTTTTATCGGGGGAGAGGGGCACACAGATACGCAGTATTTT.

The rearrangement uses TRBV7-2 and TRBJ2-1; a possible D gene is TRBD2 (6 bases). CDR1 is SGHTA, CDR2 FQGNSA, per germline. Trimming took 5 bases from V and 4 from J, leaving 12 bases between them. There are 14 residues in the CDR3. The CDR3 sequence is CASSQRTIYNEQFF. CDR3 nucleotides: TGTGCCAGCAGCCAGCGGACTATATACAATGAGCAGTTCTTC.

The chain joins TRBV7-2 to TRBJ2-5, with 9 bases that match TRBD1. V dropped 5 bases and J dropped 8; count of bases not matched to a gene: 12. This CDR3 spans 15 amino acids. CDR1 and CDR2 (germline): SGHTA, FQGNSA. CDR3 sequence: CASSPGSPGQGTQYF. Here the CDR3 DNA reads TGTGCCAGCAGCCCAGGGTCCCCGGGACAGGGCACCCAGTACTTC.

J is TRBJ2-1 and V is TRBV28; 7 nucleotides align to TRBD1. V shed 5 bases and J 8 bases; nucleotides not matched to a gene: 12. The CDR3 contains 15 residues. Germline-derived CDR1 and CDR2 are MDHEN and SYDVKM. CDR3 in DNA: TGTGCCAGCAGTACGGGACAGACTTTTCTTGATGAGCAGTTCTTC. Residues: CASSTGQTFLDEQFF.

The chain couples TRBV7-5 to TRBJ1-6. TRBV7-5 is assigned pseudogene status. This CDR3 has 19 residues. This chain's CDR3 is CVRSLALGTRSSYNSPLHF. The DNA of the CDR3 is TGTGTCAGAAGCTTAGCGCTAGGCACACGGAGCTCCTATAATTCACCCCTCCACTTT.

The chain combines TRBV6-1 with TRBJ2-1; perhaps TRBD1 as D (6 bases). Germline CDR1 reads MNHNS; CDR2 reads SASEGT. The length of the CDR3 is 14 residues. V lost 1 base and J 10 bases, leaving 14 bases between the germline ends. In nucleotides, the CDR3 is TGTGCCAGCAGTGAAGTCACAGGGTTCGGGGAGCAGTTCTTC. Protein product: CASSEVTGFGEQFF.

This clone was seen only once. In DNA form, the CDR3 reads TGCGCCAGCAGTTGGGAAGGGGAGAACACTGAAGCTTTCTTT. Amino acids: CASSWEGENTEAFF. The chain couples TRBV4-3 to TRBJ1-1, with D possibly TRBD1 on 5 matching bases. CDR1 and CDR2 (germline): LGHNA, YSLEER. V gave up 6 bases and J gave up 1 base, with 12 bases separating them. The CDR3 extends over 14 amino acids.

The chain carries TRBV9 and TRBJ2-1, with TRBD1 identical over 7 bases. The CDR3 is made up of 15 amino acids. Trimming took 2 bases from V and 3 from J; bases not matched to a gene: 5. CDR1 SGDLS and CDR2 YYNGEE come from the germline V gene. The CDR3, as DNA: TGTGCCAGCAGCGTTAACCGGGACAGCTACAATGAGCAGTTCTTC. It encodes CASSVNRDSYNEQFF.

This chain connects TRBV6-5 to TRBJ1-1; D uncertain. Germline CDR1 is MNHEY and CDR2 is SVGAGI. This CDR3 has 13 amino acids. V was cut by 6 bases and J by 1 base, with 9 bases left in between. The CDR3 loop reads CASSQRANTEAFF. The CDR3 coding sequence is TGTGCCAGCAGCCAGCGAGCGAACACTGAAGCTTTCTTT.

V usage is TRBV20-1 and J usage is TRBJ1-2, with no clear D. The CDR3 is 13 residues long. V lost 3 bases, J lost 7 bases, and 15 bases lay in between. Germline CDR1 is DFQATT and CDR2 is SNEGSKA (reference sequence). The DNA for the CDR3 is TGCAGTGCTAGTCGGGGTCCGGGATTTGGCTACACCTTC. This codes for CSASRGPGFGYTF.

The V and J genes are TRBV28 and TRBJ1-2; D possibly corresponds to TRBD1 (6 bases). This CDR3 has 14 residues. The germline CDR1 and CDR2 sequences are MDHEN and SYDVKM. The ends were cut back, 1 base at V and 8 bases at J, with 14 bases in the middle. The CDR3 DNA is TGTGCCAGCAGTTTATCCAGCCAGGGGCACGGCTACACCTTC. Amino acid sequence: CASSLSSQGHGYTF.

The chain uses TRBV27 and TRBJ2-7, with a weak D call TRBD2 (6 bases). This CDR3 has 13 amino acids. The V end lost 3 bases, the J end lost 2 bases, and 8 bases lay between the germline ends. Germline V lookup: CDR1 MNHEY, CDR2 SMNVEV (reference sequence). CDR3 region: CASSFGGTYEQYF. The CDR3 coding sequence is TGTGCCAGCAGTTTCGGGGGAACCTACGAGCAGTACTTC.

The rearrangement joins TRBV19 to TRBJ2-1; no definite D call. Germline CDR1 LNHDA, CDR2 SQIVND (reference sequence). Trimming took off 4 bases at V and 0 bases at J, with 10 bases between the two ends. The CDR3 is 15 residues long. The CDR3: CASSRATGSYNEQFF. CDR3 DNA sequence: TGTGCCAGTAGTAGGGCTACCGGCTCCTACAATGAGCAGTTCTTC.

The V and J genes are TRBV5-1 and TRBJ1-5; TRBD1 aligns across 7 bases. The V gene's germline CDR1 is SGHRS and CDR2 YFSETQ. The CDR3 consists of 18 residues. The trim removed 4 bases at V and 0 bases at J, leaving 13 bases unmatched. This CDR3 reads CASSPLTGRGYSNQPQHF. The CDR3 DNA reads as TGCGCCAGCAGCCCATTGACAGGGCGGGGATATAGCAATCAGCCCCAGCATTTT.

The genes are TRBV27 and TRBJ2-1; D remains ambiguous. V was shortened by 6 bases and J by 5 bases, with 11 bases between the two germline ends. CDR1 and CDR2 (germline): MNHEY, SMNVEV (reference sequence). The CDR3 contains 13 residues. The DNA for the CDR3 is TGTGCCAGCAGGATGAGCGAAAACAATGAGCAGTTCTTC. Translating gives CASRMSENNEQFF.

The chain combines TRBV28 with TRBJ1-5; the match to TRBD1 covers 7 bases. This CDR3 is 17 amino acids long. Per germline, CDR1 MDHEN and CDR2 SYDVKM. V shed 6 bases and J 2 bases; nucleotides not matched to a gene: 13. The CDR3 DNA reads TGTGCCAGCAGACCACTCGACAGGGCTGGGGGCAATCAGCCCCAGCATTTT. It translates to CASRPLDRAGGNQPQHF.

The chain joins TRBV7-9 to TRBJ1-5; D call uncertain. V was trimmed by 5 bases and J by 4 bases, leaving 6 bases between them. CDR1 is SEHNR and CDR2 is FQNEAQ in the germline V gene (reference sequence). The CDR3 is 12 amino acids. DNA of the CDR3: TGTGCCAGCAGCCGAGGGAATCAGCCCCAGCATTTT. This gives the protein CASSRGNQPQHF.

Written as DNA, the CDR3 is TGTGCCAGCAGCTTAGCTGAGCGGGGGTCCCAAGAGACCCAGTACTTC. It is translated as CASSLAERGSQETQYF. The chain couples TRBV7-6 to TRBJ2-5; 8 bases are a match to TRBD2. J was trimmed by 1 base and V by 0 bases; bases with no gene match: 4. Per germline, CDR1 SGHVS and CDR2 FNYEAQ. CDR3 size: 16 residues. Variable domain in full (rest from reference TRBV7-6 and TRBJ2-5): GAGVSQSPRYKVTKRGQDVALRCDPISGHVSLYWYRQALGQGPEFLTYFNYEAQQDKSGLPNDRFSAERPEGSISTLTIQRTEQRDSAMYRCASSLAERGSQETQYFGPGTRLLVL.

A note on this clone: The limits of the CDR3 on the DNA are not certain, so only TCRdb's listed CDR3 is given. This sequence joins TRBV21-1 and TRBJ2-7; TRBD2 reflects the table's D call only, with no check against the DNA. TRBV21-1 is classified as a pseudogene. The CDR3 sequence runs 15 residues, both termini included. The chain's CDR3 is CASREWASGTYEQYF.

This clone has only one observation. The V gene is TRBV28, the J gene TRBJ2-2; D perhaps matches TRBD2 (6 bases). The CDR3 loop spans 12 amino acids. Trimming stripped 6 bases from V and 6 bases from J, with 8 bases between. From germline, CDR1 is MDHEN and CDR2 SYDVKM. CDR3 DNA sequence: TGTGCCAGCAGAATAGCGGCCGGGGAGCTGTTTTTT. Translating gives CASRIAAGELFF.